The entry that follows covers one TCR beta chain sequence. This record comes from a study of blood T cell repertoires in COVID-19. Trimming at V came to 3 bases and at J to 6 bases, leaving 6 bases not matched to a gene. Germline V gene lookup returns CDR1 ENHRY and CDR2 SYGVKD. The CDR3 extends over 15 amino acids. Profiled with immunoSEQ multiplex PCR; TCRdb holds only in-frame clones, not every one. The sample has some 100,000 clones, roughly 88% seen once. The source of this sequence is a woman in her sixties or seventies with acute or convalescent COVID-19. The sequencing sample was made of peripheral blood. The J gene is TRBJ1-5, the V gene TRBV10-3; 9 nucleotides match TRBD1. CDR3 sequence (DNA): TGTGCCATCAGTGAACCCGGGACAGGGAGTCAGCCCCAGCATTTT. This codes for CAISEPGTGSQPQHF.